Presented here are 20 T cell receptor beta chains from one specimen sequenced in a study of beta chain features in type 1 diabetes. The study reverse transcribed the entire isolated RNA, so it sequenced expressed TCRB transcripts. Here immunoSEQ multiplex PCR was the method, and the copy in TCRdb shows in-frame clones only, minus some. Of 400,000 to 550,000 clones listed, approximately 10% are singletons. The sequencing sample was made of naive CD4+ T cells from blood. Every receptor here comes from a woman aged 18 to 35 in good health.

This chain joins TRBV28 and TRBJ2-1, with 9 bases aligning to TRBD2. The CDR3 consists of 14 residues. Germline V gene lookup returns CDR1 MDHEN and CDR2 SYDVKM. V was pared by 8 bases and J by 3 bases, with 5 bases of the junction left unmatched. CDR3 in DNA: TGTGCCAGCCTAAGCGGGGGGAGCTACAATGAGCAGTTCTTC. It codes for CASLSGGSYNEQFF.

This chain links TRBV18 with TRBJ2-7, with 10 bases matching TRBD1. Germline V gives CDR1 KGHSH, CDR2 LQKENI. V lost 2 bases to trimming and J lost 3 bases; unmatched junction nucleotides: 7. The length of the CDR3 is 16 residues. CDR3 sequence: CASSPGWGTGVYEQYV. In nucleotides, the CDR3 is TGTGCCAGCTCACCAGGATGGGGGACAGGGGTCTACGAGCAGTACGTC.

The chain carries TRBV7-8 and TRBJ2-5; D unclear. V lost 1 base and J 7 bases, leaving 7 bases between the germline ends. This CDR3 spans 12 amino acids. Germline CDR1 SGHVS, CDR2 FQNEAQ. In nucleotides, the CDR3 is TGTGCCAGCAGCTTAGAAGTAGGGACCCAGTACTTC. It encodes CASSLEVGTQYF. The full variable domain, in which reference TRBV7-8 and TRBJ2-5 provide the parts outside the CDR3, is GAGVSQSPRYKVAKRGQDVALRCDPISGHVSLFWYQQALGQGPEFLTYFQNEAQLDKSGLPSDRFFAERPEGSVSTLKIQRTQQEDSAVYLCASSLEVGTQYFGPGTRLLVL.

This clone was seen a few times. The chain uses TRBV29-1 and TRBJ2-7; 9 bases fit TRBD2. The junction had 1 base not matched to a gene; V was cut back by 4 bases and J by 0 bases. The germline CDR1 and CDR2 sequences are SQVTM and ANQGSEA. The CDR3 totals 13 residues. CDR3 amino acids: CSVVSGSSYEQYF. The CDR3 nucleotides are TGCAGCGTTGTTAGCGGGAGCTCCTACGAGCAGTACTTC.

This chain connects TRBV6-4 to TRBJ2-3; 7 bases are a match to TRBD1. Germline V gives CDR1 MRHNA, CDR2 SNTAGT. V lost 4 bases to trimming and J lost 2 bases; unmatched junction nucleotides: 3. This CDR3 has 14 amino acids. CDR3 amino acids: CASSVGTATDTQYF. DNA of the CDR3: TGTGCCAGCAGTGTCGGGACAGCCACAGATACGCAGTATTTT.

This clone has more than one count but fewer than ten. The chain joins TRBV29-1 to TRBJ2-2, with 9 nucleotides matching TRBD1. V shed 6 bases, J shed 9 bases, and the junction held 8 bases outside the gene matches. CDR1 and CDR2 from the germline V gene are SQVTM and ANQGSEA. The CDR3 runs 13 residues. CDR3 nucleotide sequence: TGCAGCGTGCGGACAGGGGTCGGCCGGGAGCTGTTTTTT. Translating gives CSVRTGVGRELFF.

This clone was seen a handful of times. The chain recombines TRBV6-5 with TRBJ2-1; D is unclear. The CDR3 has 12 amino acids. The V end lost 6 bases, the J end lost 8 bases, and 11 bases lay between the germline ends. CDR1 MNHEY and CDR2 SVGAGI come from the germline V gene. The CDR3 loop reads CASRPTTDEQFF. For the CDR3, the DNA is TGTGCCAGCAGGCCTACTACTGATGAGCAGTTCTTC.

This clone was seen a few times. The genes are TRBV10-3 and TRBJ2-7; unclear D gene. Trimming took off 6 bases at V and 3 bases at J, with 9 bases between the two ends. CDR3 length: 12 residues. Germline CDR1 reads ENHRY; CDR2 reads SYGVKD. The CDR3 protein is CAIRQNRYEQYF. CDR3 DNA sequence: TGTGCCATCAGACAGAACCGCTACGAGCAGTACTTC.

The chain combines TRBV5-1 with TRBJ2-3; 11 positions match TRBD1. CDR1 and CDR2 from the germline V gene are SGHRS and YFSETQ. V trimming: 4 bases; J trimming: 6 bases; junction bases outside the gene matches: 10. The CDR3 contains 16 residues. The DNA for the CDR3 is TGCGCCAGCAGCGCAGGGACAGGGGGTGTTGGTGATACGCAGTATTTT. The encoded protein is CASSAGTGGVGDTQYF.

This clone occurred a few times. The chain couples TRBV6-6 to TRBJ1-4; no firm D call. The length of the CDR3 is 14 residues. Between the trimmed V and J ends, which lost 5 bases and 5 bases, there was a span of 12 bases. Germline lookup yields CDR1 MNHNY and CDR2 SVGAGI (reference sequence). CDR3 nucleotide sequence: TGTGCCAGCAGTGACATCCCGCGGAATGAAAAACTGTTTTTT. It encodes CASSDIPRNEKLFF.

With respect to this clone: The identical CDR3 is also encoded by other nucleotide sequences in the sample. The chain joins TRBV7-9 to TRBJ1-4; D is ambiguous. V was clipped by 1 base and J by 8 bases, with 5 bases between them. The germline CDR1 and CDR2 sequences are SEHNR and FQNEAQ (reference sequence). This CDR3 is built from 12 residues. CDR3 amino acids: CASSLVREKLFF. CDR3 DNA sequence: TGTGCCAGCAGCTTAGTGAGGGAAAAACTGTTTTTT.

The V gene is TRBV15, the J gene TRBJ2-7; 8 nucleotides line up with TRBD2. This CDR3 spans 14 amino acids. Germline V lookup: CDR1 LNHNV, CDR2 YYDKDF (reference sequence). V lost 0 bases, J lost 5 bases, and 3 bases stayed unmatched. CDR3 in DNA: TGTGCCACCAGCAGAGATTCGGGAGGGGACGAGCAGTACTTC. It codes for CATSRDSGGDEQYF.

This clone turned up a few times. This sequence joins TRBV19 and TRBJ1-5, with D unresolved. CDR1 and CDR2 (germline): LNHDA, SQIVND (reference sequence). CDR3 length: 14 residues. V shed 8 bases and J shed 5 bases, with 16 bases lying between them. This CDR3 reads CASRTLSRDQPQHF. DNA of the CDR3: TGTGCCAGTCGGACCCTGTCGAGGGATCAGCCCCAGCATTTT.

This clone turned up a few times. This chain connects TRBV7-9 to TRBJ2-1; 8 bases line up with TRBD1. Germline V gene lookup returns CDR1 SEHNR and CDR2 FQNEAQ (reference sequence). This CDR3 has 12 residues. J was trimmed by 7 bases and V by 5 bases; bases with no gene match: 1. This CDR3 is CASSRTGNEQFF. The CDR3 DNA reads TGTGCCAGCAGCCGGACAGGGAATGAGCAGTTCTTC. The full variable domain, completed using reference TRBV7-9 and TRBJ2-1, is DTGVSQNPRHKITKRGQNVTFRCDPISEHNRLYWYRQTLGQGPEFLTYFQNEAQLEKSRLLSDRFSAERPKGSFSTLEIQRTEQGDSAMYLCASSRTGNEQFFGPGTRLTVL.

The chain has TRBV9 and TRBJ2-3; D call uncertain. Germline V gives CDR1 SGDLS, CDR2 YYNGEE. Trimming removed 3 bases from V and 1 base from J, with 18 bases in between. CDR3 length: 17 amino acids. The CDR3 region is CASSGPSPARGTDTQYF. In DNA form, the CDR3 reads TGTGCCAGCAGCGGTCCCTCTCCGGCCCGGGGCACAGATACGCAGTATTTT.

There are a few counts of this clone. The rearrangement joins TRBV10-3 to TRBJ2-7, with unresolved D. This CDR3 is built from 12 residues. Germline CDR1 reads ENHRY; CDR2 reads SYGVKD. V was shortened by 7 bases and J by 6 bases, with 13 bases between the two germline ends. As DNA, the CDR3 is TGTGCCATCAACTCGCCCGGCCTCGAGCAGTACGTC. Amino acid sequence: CAINSPGLEQYV.

The chain employs TRBV25-1 and TRBJ1-6, with a weak D call TRBD1 (5 bases). CDR3 length equals 15 residues. The germline V gene encodes CDR1 MGHDK and CDR2 SYGVNS. Trimming cost V 5 bases and J 5 bases, with 13 bases left between them. CDR3 amino acids: CASSPLDSNNSPLHF. The DNA of the CDR3 is TGTGCCAGCAGTCCTCTAGACAGTAATAATTCACCCCTCCACTTT.

The J gene is TRBJ1-2, the V gene TRBV9; TRBD1 matches 9 bases. Unmatched junction bases numbered 13, after V lost 3 bases and J lost 7 bases. The CDR3 length is 16 residues. Per germline, CDR1 SGDLS and CDR2 YYNGEE. CDR3 sequence (DNA): TGTGCCAGCAGCGCCCTAGTTGGGGGACAGGGAGGTGGCTACACCTTC. It translates to CASSALVGGQGGGYTF.

This CDR3 is CSGGRSNYGYTF. The CDR3 DNA follows: TGCAGCGGAGGGAGGTCGAACTATGGCTACACCTTC. This chain uses TRBV29-1 with TRBJ1-2; D not certain. The germline V gene encodes CDR1 SQVTM and CDR2 ANQGSEA. Between the trimmed V and J ends, which lost 7 bases and 2 bases, there was a span of 11 bases. CDR3 length: 12 amino acids.

The V and J genes are TRBV7-2 and TRBJ2-7; TRBD1 matches at 7 bases. CDR1 is SGHTA and CDR2 is FQGNSA in the germline V gene. This CDR3 comprises 14 residues. After removal of 5 bases from V and 7 bases from J, the junction contained 11 bases not matched to a gene. The DNA of the CDR3 is TGTGCCAGCAGCCGGGAAGGACAGGCCGGAGAGCAGTACGTC. This codes for CASSREGQAGEQYV.